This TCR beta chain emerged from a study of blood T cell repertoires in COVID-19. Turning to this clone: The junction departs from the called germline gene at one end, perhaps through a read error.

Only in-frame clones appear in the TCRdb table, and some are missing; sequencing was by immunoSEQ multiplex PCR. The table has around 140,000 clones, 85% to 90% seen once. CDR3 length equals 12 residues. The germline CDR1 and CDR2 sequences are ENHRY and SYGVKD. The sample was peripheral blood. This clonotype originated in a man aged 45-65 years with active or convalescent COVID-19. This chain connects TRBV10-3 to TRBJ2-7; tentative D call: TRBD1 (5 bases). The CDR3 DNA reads TGTGCCACCAGTGACAGTTCCTACGAGCAGTACTTC. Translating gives CATSDSSYEQYF.